This T cell receptor (beta chain) was obtained from a study of blood T cells in healthy people across ages. Study outcomes and limitations: CMV status of donors was unknown, possibly confounding expanded clonotype changes. Estimates based on one million T cells were treated as lower bounds.

It was with a sample-barcoded 5' primer and a J-beta primer mix that a second PCR of about 7 to 12 cycles was run. Each of the cDNA molecules was tagged by a template-switch adaptor with 12 random nucleotides. TCRdb used MiXCR to reprocess the 5' RACE reads, holding one entry per CDR3 protein. Here the sample spans 850,000 to 1,300,000 distinct CDR3 sequences, 40% to 45% being singletons. About this clonotype itself: Antigen specificity is unknown.

The sequencing input was blood. The receptor's source is a woman in her sixties or seventies in good health.

Written as DNA, the CDR3 is TGTGCCAGCAGTTTCGGAGGACAGACCTACGAGCAGTACTTC. This gives the protein CASSFGGQTYEQYF. The rearrangement links TRBV28 to TRBJ2-7, with a possible D match to TRBD1 (6 bases). The CDR3 contains 14 residues. V dropped 3 bases and J dropped 2 bases, with 11 bases sitting between them. The germline CDR1 and CDR2 sequences are MDHEN and SYDVKM.